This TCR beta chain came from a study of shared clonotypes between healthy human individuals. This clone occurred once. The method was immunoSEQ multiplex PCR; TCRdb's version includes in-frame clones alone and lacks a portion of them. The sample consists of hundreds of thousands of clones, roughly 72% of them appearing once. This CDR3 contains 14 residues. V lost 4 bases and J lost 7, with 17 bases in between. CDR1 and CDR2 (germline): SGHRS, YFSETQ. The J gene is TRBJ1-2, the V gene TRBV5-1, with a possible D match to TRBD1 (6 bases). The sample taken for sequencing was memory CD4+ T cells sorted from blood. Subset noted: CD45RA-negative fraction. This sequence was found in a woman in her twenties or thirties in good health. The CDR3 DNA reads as TGCGCCAGCAGCAACGTGGGGACAACTTCTGGCTACACCTTC. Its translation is CASSNVGTTSGYTF.